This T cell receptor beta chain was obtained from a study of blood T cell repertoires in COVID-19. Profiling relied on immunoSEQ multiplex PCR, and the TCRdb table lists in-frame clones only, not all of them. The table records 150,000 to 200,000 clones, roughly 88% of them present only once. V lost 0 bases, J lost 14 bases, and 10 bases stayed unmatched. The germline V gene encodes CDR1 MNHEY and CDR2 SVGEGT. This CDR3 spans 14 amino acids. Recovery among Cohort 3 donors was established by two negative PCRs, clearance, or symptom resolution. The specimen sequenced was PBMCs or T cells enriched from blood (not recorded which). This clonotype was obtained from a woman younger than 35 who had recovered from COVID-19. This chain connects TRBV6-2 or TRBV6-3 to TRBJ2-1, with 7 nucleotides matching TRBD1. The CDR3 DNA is TGTGCCAGCAGTTACTCGAGACAGGGTTTCGTCGAGTTCTTC. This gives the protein CASSYSRQGFVEFF.